The 19 T cell receptor beta chains reported below all come from one sample, sequenced in a study of blood T cell repertoires in COVID-19. TCRdb's copy holds only in-frame clones and misses some; the assay was immunoSEQ multiplex PCR. Of roughly 86,000 clones in the sample, about 89% were seen once. Sequenced sample: peripheral blood. These receptors came from a man aged 50-60 years with active or convalescent COVID-19.

The table lists this clone with a count of one. CDR3 protein: CASSMAQGSYNEQFF. The DNA of the CDR3 is TGTGCCAGTAGTATGGCGCAGGGTAGCTACAATGAGCAGTTCTTC. This rearrangement joins TRBV19 to TRBJ2-1, with D tentatively TRBD1 (5 bases). This CDR3 comprises 15 residues. CDR1 and CDR2 (germline): LNHDA, SQIVND (reference sequence). Deletions cut 3 bases from V and 3 bases from J, with 12 bases between.

In DNA, the CDR3 is TGTGCCAGCAGCGCCCAGGGGACAGATACGCAGTATTTT. Its translation: CASSAQGTDTQYF. The V and J genes are TRBV27 and TRBJ2-3; TRBD1 might be the D (6 bases). V dropped 6 bases and J dropped 3 bases, with 10 bases sitting between them. The CDR3 covers 13 residues. CDR1 is MNHEY and CDR2 is SMNVEV in the germline V gene (reference sequence).

The chain recombines TRBV29-1 with TRBJ2-3; TRBD2 agrees at 7 bases. V lost 0 bases and J lost 3; bases outside the gene matches: 9. In germline, CDR1 is SQVTM, CDR2 ANQGSEA. The CDR3 totals 16 residues. In nucleotides, the CDR3 is TGCAGCGTTGAAGAGGTTAGCGGGCTAATAACAGATACGCAGTATTTT. Its translation: CSVEEVSGLITDTQYF.

This clone was detected a few times. The chain combines TRBV24-1 with TRBJ2-3, with 9 bases fitting TRBD2. The CDR3 loop spans 18 amino acids. Germline values: CDR1 KGHDR, CDR2 SFDVKD. V lost 0 bases, J lost 2 bases, and 8 bases stayed unmatched. For the CDR3, the DNA is TGTGCCACCAGTGATTTGCCGGGGCGGGGGGGAACCACAGATACGCAGTATTTT. Residues: CATSDLPGRGGTTDTQYF.

This chain connects TRBV6-5 to TRBJ2-2; weak D call: TRBD2 (7 bases). Trimming shortened V by 7 bases and J by 6 bases, and 18 bases separated the two germline ends. The germline gives CDR1 MNHEY, CDR2 SVGAGI. The CDR3 covers 15 residues. This chain's CDR3 is CASTLKGGAAGELFF. CDR3 nucleotides: TGTGCCAGCACCCTAAAGGGGGGGGCGGCCGGGGAGCTGTTTTTT.

The V and J genes are TRBV4-1 and TRBJ1-2, with 7 bases aligning to TRBD1. CDR3 length: 15 residues. CDR1 MGHRA and CDR2 YSYEKL come from the germline V gene. V shed 3 bases, J shed 2 bases, and the junction held 6 bases outside the gene matches. CDR3 bases: TGCGCCAGCAGCCATCCCGCCAGGGGGAACTATGGCTACACCTTC. Protein: CASSHPARGNYGYTF.

The rearrangement links TRBV10-3 to TRBJ1-4, with 8 bases identical to TRBD1. After removal of 2 bases from V and 7 bases from J, the junction contained 3 bases not matched to a gene. This CDR3 has 14 amino acids. Germline V gene sequence: CDR1 ENHRY, CDR2 SYGVKD. CDR3 in amino acids: CAISEPGQGEKLFF. The CDR3, as DNA: TGTGCCATCAGTGAGCCAGGACAGGGTGAAAAACTGTTTTTT.

J is TRBJ2-7 and V is TRBV6-2 or TRBV6-3; D possibly corresponds to TRBD1 (7 bases). The germline V gene has CDR1 MNHEY and CDR2 SVGEGT. V shed 2 bases and J shed 4 bases, with 12 bases lying between them. This CDR3 is built from 14 residues. The chain's CDR3 is CASSYGPGGYEQYF. The CDR3 coding sequence is TGTGCCAGCAGTTACGGTCCAGGGGGGTACGAGCAGTACTTC.

This clone was seen a handful of times. The rearrangement joins TRBV2 to TRBJ2-3; TRBD1 matches 7 bases. The germline gives CDR1 SNHLY, CDR2 FYNNEI. V was pared by 5 bases and J by 2 bases, with 7 bases of the junction left unmatched. This CDR3 region has 15 residues. The DNA for the CDR3 is TGTGCCAGCAGTCCTGGGACAGCTCCCACAGATACGCAGTATTTT. It encodes CASSPGTAPTDTQYF.

This chain links TRBV2 with TRBJ2-5, with TRBD1 as a possible D gene (5 bases). With 2 bases removed from V and 8 bases from J, the gap between germline ends came to 18 bases. The germline V gene encodes CDR1 SNHLY and CDR2 FYNNEI. CDR3 size: 15 residues. The CDR3, as DNA: TGTGCCAGCAGTGAAAGCAGGAATGGGGCAAGAACCCAGTACTTC. Translated, it gives CASSESRNGARTQYF.

The gene calls are TRBV27 and TRBJ1-6; 9 nucleotides agree with TRBD1. V lost 8 bases to trimming and J lost 7 bases; unmatched junction nucleotides: 6. The germline V gene encodes CDR1 MNHEY and CDR2 SMNVEV (reference sequence). This CDR3 contains 14 residues. Here the CDR3 DNA reads TGTGCCAGCCGCGGGACAGGGCGGAATTCACCCCTCCACTTT. It is translated as CASRGTGRNSPLHF.

The J gene is TRBJ2-7, the V gene TRBV28; D gene uncertain. CDR1 is MDHEN and CDR2 is SYDVKM in the germline V gene. The CDR3 extends over 15 amino acids. V was clipped by 3 bases and J by 0 bases, with 12 bases between them. CDR3 protein: CASSFVGGGSYEQYF. The DNA for the CDR3 is TGTGCCAGCAGTTTCGTTGGCGGCGGCTCCTACGAGCAGTACTTC.

The chain couples TRBV27 to TRBJ1-1, with 8 bases matching TRBD1. After removal of 6 bases from V and 7 bases from J, the junction contained 10 bases not matched to a gene. This CDR3 has 14 amino acids. CDR1 is MNHEY, CDR2 SMNVEV, per germline (reference sequence). The CDR3 region has the DNA TGTGCCAGCAGCATAGTCAGGGGGCAGGGTGAAGCTTTCTTT. It specifies CASSIVRGQGEAFF.

The chain couples TRBV30 to TRBJ1-5, with 11 bases identical to TRBD1. J lost 4 bases, V lost 7 bases, and 3 bases had no gene match. The germline CDR1 and CDR2 sequences are GTSNPN and SVGIG (reference sequence). The CDR3 extends over 13 amino acids. DNA of the CDR3: TGTGCCTTGGGACAGGGGGTGAATCAGCCCCAGCATTTT. Translated, it gives CALGQGVNQPQHF.

This clone has just a few counts. The chain employs TRBV7-2 and TRBJ1-4; D remains ambiguous. Per germline, CDR1 SGHTA and CDR2 FQGNSA. The CDR3 is 14 residues long. V lost 5 bases and J 0 bases, leaving 7 bases between the germline ends. CDR3 nucleotide sequence: TGTGCCAGCAGCACAGTTGCAACTAATGAAAAACTGTTTTTT. Residues: CASSTVATNEKLFF. The full variable domain, its missing parts supplied by reference TRBV7-2 and TRBJ1-4, is GAGVSQSPSNKVTEKGKDVELRCDPISGHTALYWYRQSLGQGLEFLIYFQGNSAPDKSGLPSDRFSAERTGGSVSTLTIQRTQQEDSAVYLCASSTVATNEKLFFGSGTQLSVL.

V is TRBV5-5 and J is TRBJ1-1; 7 bases line up with TRBD1. With 1 base clipped from V and 4 bases from J, the junction kept 1 base outside the gene matches. This CDR3 is built from 13 residues. The V gene's germline CDR1 is SGHKS and CDR2 YYEKEE (reference sequence). The CDR3, as DNA: TGTGCCAGCAGCTTGACAGGGGCCACTGAAGCTTTCTTT. Translating it yields CASSLTGATEAFF.

The chain has TRBV11-2 and TRBJ1-5; D gene ambiguous. The V end was cut by 5 bases, the J end by 4 bases, with 15 bases between. Germline V CDR1 and CDR2: SGHAT, FQNNGV. The length of the CDR3 is 15 residues. CDR3 in amino acids: CASSHSPPDNQPQHF. CDR3 DNA sequence: TGTGCCAGCAGCCACAGCCCCCCAGATAATCAGCCCCAGCATTTT. The whole variable domain, filled in from reference TRBV11-2 and TRBJ1-5, reads EAGVAQSPRYKIIEKRQSVAFWCNPISGHATLYWYQQILGQGPKLLIQFQNNGVVDDSQLPKDRFSAERLKGVDSTLKIQPAKLEDSAVYLCASSHSPPDNQPQHFGDGTRLSIL.

This sequence joins TRBV18 and TRBJ2-2; a weak D match, TRBD2 (6 bases). Trimming left V 6 bases short and J 1 base short, with 12 bases between. The germline V gene has CDR1 KGHSH and CDR2 LQKENI. The CDR3 spans 15 residues. DNA of the CDR3: TGTGCCAGCTCCCGGGCGGGGCAGAACACCGGGGAGCTGTTTTTT. Translation gives CASSRAGQNTGELFF. Filled out from reference TRBV18 and TRBJ2-2, the complete variable domain reads NAGVMQNPRHLVRRRGQEARLRCSPMKGHSHVYWYRQLPEEGLKFMVYLQKENIIDESGMPKERFSAEFPKEGPSILRIQQVVRGDSAAYFCASSRAGQNTGELFFGEGSRLTVL.

The chain links TRBV27 to TRBJ2-5, with 8 bases lining up with TRBD2. Losses at the gene ends were 6 bases for V and 5 bases for J; bases not matched to a gene: 14. The CDR3 runs to 16 residues. The germline V gene has CDR1 MNHEY and CDR2 SMNVEV (reference sequence). CDR3 residues: CASRPPGEREGETQYF. CDR3 sequence (DNA): TGTGCCAGCAGACCTCCCGGGGAACGGGAGGGGGAGACCCAGTACTTC.